The next 24 T cell receptor beta chains were all read from a single sample in a study of blood T cell repertoires in COVID-19. Sequenced by immunoSEQ multiplex PCR; TCRdb stores in-frame clones only, minus some. This sample has 350,000 to 450,000 clones, with 80% to 90% found just once. Sequencing used PBMCs or T cells enriched from blood (not recorded which). The receptors stem from a man in his forties in a cohort exposed to, infected with or recovered from COVID-19 (not recorded which).

The chain carries TRBV28 and TRBJ1-2, with 8 bases matching TRBD1. The CDR3 is made up of 13 amino acids. CDR1 and CDR2 (germline): MDHEN, SYDVKM. The V and J ends lost 6 bases and 5 bases, in that order; junction bases with no gene match: 5. CDR3 nucleotide sequence: TGTGCCAGCAGAGGCAGGGGGCTTTATGGCTACACCTTC. Protein product: CASRGRGLYGYTF.

This clone was counted only a few times. The chain employs TRBV10-3 and TRBJ2-7; TRBD2 might be the D (5 bases). Per germline, CDR1 ENHRY and CDR2 SYGVKD. CDR3 length: 15 residues. The germline V and J ends were trimmed by 6 bases and 2 bases, with 17 bases remaining between them. The CDR3 DNA sequence: TGTGCCATCAGCCCTAAGCTAGACGGGACCTACGAGCAGTACTTC. Its protein product is CAISPKLDGTYEQYF.

V is TRBV5-1 and J is TRBJ2-5; TRBD1 matches 7 bases. J was trimmed by 3 bases and V by 0 bases; bases with no gene match: 5. CDR1 and CDR2 (germline): SGHRS, YFSETQ. The CDR3 has 15 residues. The CDR3 spells CASSLAGTVKETQYF. CDR3 nucleotide sequence: TGCGCCAGCAGCTTGGCCGGGACAGTGAAAGAGACCCAGTACTTC.

V and J are TRBV18 and TRBJ2-3, with TRBD1 matching over 8 bases. V gave up 6 bases and J gave up 0 bases; unmatched junction bases: 5. The germline V gene encodes CDR1 KGHSH and CDR2 LQKENI. This CDR3 has 15 residues. CDR3 in DNA: TGTGCCAGCTCCTCCGGACAGGGAAGCACAGATACGCAGTATTTT. Protein product: CASSSGQGSTDTQYF.

V and J are TRBV5-5 and TRBJ1-3; D not certain. The CDR3 covers 14 residues. CDR1 SGHKS and CDR2 YYEKEE come from the germline V gene (reference sequence). The V end lost 1 base, the J end lost 2 bases, and 7 bases lay between the germline ends. The CDR3 protein is CASSLRSPGNTIYF. The CDR3 DNA reads as TGTGCCAGCAGCTTGAGGAGCCCTGGAAACACCATATATTTT. The full variable domain, with the rest looked up from reference TRBV5-5 and TRBJ1-3, is DAGVTQSPTHLIKTRGQQVTLRCSPISGHKSVSWYQQVLGQGPQFIFQYYEKEERGRGNFPDRFSARQFPNYSSELNVNALLLGDSALYLCASSLRSPGNTIYFGEGSWLTVV.

The chain employs TRBV5-4 and TRBJ1-1; D unclear. V lost 5 bases and J 1 base, leaving 21 bases between the germline ends. The CDR3 covers 17 residues. CDR1 SGHNT and CDR2 YYREEE come from the germline V gene (reference sequence). The CDR3 nucleotides are TGTGCCAGCAGTCCTCAATTGGTCCTAGCCGGGAACACTGAAGCTTTCTTT. Its protein product is CASSPQLVLAGNTEAFF.

The chain couples TRBV12-3 or TRBV12-4 to TRBJ1-2; possibly TRBD1 for D (6 bases). The CDR3 extends over 13 amino acids. The V and J ends lost 3 bases and 8 bases respectively, with 13 bases between them. CDR3 in amino acids: CASSFWGLGGYTF. CDR3 DNA: TGTGCCAGCAGTTTTTGGGGGCTTGGAGGCTACACCTTC.

The chain couples TRBV10-3 to TRBJ2-5, with 7 nucleotides matching TRBD1. V lost 4 bases and J lost 7; bases outside the gene matches: 12. The CDR3 has 15 amino acids. Germline V gene lookup returns CDR1 ENHRY and CDR2 SYGVKD. The CDR3 region is CAISAGTASKGTQYF. The CDR3, as DNA: TGTGCCATCAGTGCCGGGACAGCATCAAAGGGGACCCAGTACTTC.

The chain uses TRBV30 and TRBJ1-1, with D tentatively TRBD1 (5 bases). The CDR3 runs 13 residues. Germline values: CDR1 GTSNPN, CDR2 SVGIG (reference sequence). Trimming shortened V by 0 bases and J by 13 bases, and 18 bases separated the two germline ends. The CDR3 sequence: CAWSVVLRGTDFF. The CDR3 DNA follows: TGTGCCTGGAGTGTAGTTTTAAGGGGAACGGATTTCTTT.

The V gene is TRBV7-2, the J gene TRBJ2-4; 13 bases map to TRBD2. The CDR3 length is 14 residues. Trimming at V came to 4 bases and at J to 12 bases, leaving 6 bases not matched to a gene. Germline loops: CDR1 SGHTA, CDR2 FQGNSA. CDR3: CASSSGLAGTTQYF. CDR3 nucleotide sequence: TGTGCCAGCAGCTCGGGACTAGCGGGAACGACTCAGTACTTC.

The V call is TRBV28, the J call TRBJ1-2; no clear D gene. V was clipped by 5 bases and J by 2 bases, with 6 bases between them. The germline V gene has CDR1 MDHEN and CDR2 SYDVKM. The CDR3 has 12 residues. DNA of the CDR3: TGTGCCAGCAGTAACACCAACTATGGCTACACCTTC. Amino acids: CASSNTNYGYTF.

The chain employs TRBV3-1 (or the pseudogene TRBV3-2) and TRBJ2-7, with TRBD2 identical over 7 bases. Germline CDR1 and CDR2: LGHDT and YNNKEL (reference sequence). The CDR3 totals 15 residues. V lost 4 bases, J lost 0 bases, and 6 bases stayed unmatched. CDR3 residues: CASSRGDYPSYEQYF. The CDR3 nucleotides read TGTGCCAGCAGCCGGGGGGACTACCCCTCCTACGAGCAGTACTTC.

The rearrangement links TRBV5-1 to TRBJ2-5; D possibly corresponds to TRBD2 (6 bases). V was cut by 2 bases and J by 5 bases, with 19 bases left in between. Germline V gives CDR1 SGHRS, CDR2 YFSETQ. The CDR3 runs to 16 residues. The CDR3 sequence: CASSFLAGKAMETQYF. The CDR3 region has the DNA TGCGCCAGCAGCTTCCTCGCGGGAAAGGCAATGGAGACCCAGTACTTC. Supplemented by reference TRBV5-1 and TRBJ2-5, the full variable domain reads KAGVTQTPRYLIKTRGQQVTLSCSPISGHRSVSWYQQTPGQGLQFLFEYFSETQRNKGNFPGRFSGRQFSNSRSEMNVSTLELGDSALYLCASSFLAGKAMETQYFGPGTRLLVL.

The J gene is TRBJ2-5, the V gene TRBV9, with TRBD1 matching over 10 bases. Trimming removed 3 bases from V and 3 bases from J; junction bases left unmatched: 2. This CDR3 region has 14 residues. Germline assignment: CDR1 SGDLS and CDR2 YYNGEE. CDR3 residues: CASSAGTGEETQYF. CDR3 in DNA: TGTGCCAGCAGCGCAGGGACAGGGGAAGAGACCCAGTACTTC.

The chain joins TRBV27 to TRBJ1-4; tentatively, D is TRBD1 (5 bases). The V and J ends lost 7 bases and 8 bases respectively, with 8 bases between them. The CDR3 length is 11 residues. Germline V lookup: CDR1 MNHEY, CDR2 SMNVEV (reference sequence). CDR3 in DNA: TGTGCCAGCACGGGGGGAGAAAAACTGTTTTTT. Translated: CASTGGEKLFF.

The rearrangement links TRBV2 to TRBJ2-5; 12 bases are a match to TRBD2. CDR1 is SNHLY, CDR2 FYNNEI, per germline. V dropped 10 bases and J dropped 1; count of bases not matched to a gene: 7. The CDR3 length is 15 residues. The CDR3 sequence: CANGLAGIGQETQYF. The CDR3 nucleotides read TGTGCCAATGGACTAGCGGGAATCGGCCAAGAGACCCAGTACTTC.

The chain is built from TRBV19 and TRBJ2-7, with TRBD1 matching 9 bases. J lost 4 bases, V lost 5 bases, and 9 bases had no gene match. The CDR3 runs to 15 residues. CDR1 is LNHDA and CDR2 is SQIVND in the germline V gene (reference sequence). The CDR3 reads CASSSGQGRIYEQYF. CDR3 DNA: TGTGCCAGTAGTTCCGGACAGGGGAGAATTTACGAGCAGTACTTC. The full variable domain, rest sourced from reference TRBV19 and TRBJ2-7, is DGGITQSPKYLFRKEGQNVTLSCEQNLNHDAMYWYRQDPGQGLRLIYYSQIVNDFQKGDIAEGYSVSREKKESFPLTVTSAQKNPTAFYLCASSSGQGRIYEQYFGPGTRLTVT.

CDR3 residues: CAWKDREKLFF. The CDR3 DNA is TGTGCCTGGAAGGACAGGGAAAAACTGTTTTTT. V usage is TRBV30 and J usage is TRBJ1-4; 7 nucleotides align to TRBD1. With V trimmed by 4 bases and J by 8 bases, 1 base remained unmatched. The CDR3 has 11 residues. The V gene's germline CDR1 is GTSNPN and CDR2 SVGIG (reference sequence).

In this sample, this clone turned up once. V usage is TRBV11-2 and J usage is TRBJ2-3; 10 nucleotides line up with TRBD1. V lost 5 bases, J lost 2 bases, and 7 bases stayed unmatched. In germline, CDR1 is SGHAT, CDR2 FQNNGV. The CDR3 consists of 16 residues. Written as DNA, the CDR3 is TGTGCCAGCAGCGCAGGACAGGGGGGTACCACAGATACGCAGTATTTT. Translation: CASSAGQGGTTDTQYF.

The V call is TRBV7-9, the J call TRBJ2-2; 7 bases match TRBD1. Germline CDR1 is SEHNR and CDR2 is FQNEAQ (reference sequence). V lost 2 bases and J lost 3; bases outside the gene matches: 6. The CDR3 spans 16 residues. The CDR3 protein is CASSLLGTVHTGELFF. DNA for the CDR3: TGTGCCAGCAGCTTATTGGGGACAGTGCACACCGGGGAGCTGTTTTTT. Full variable domain (rest looked up from reference TRBV7-9 and TRBJ2-2): DTGVSQNPRHKITKRGQNVTFRCDPISEHNRLYWYRQTLGQGPEFLTYFQNEAQLEKSRLLSDRFSAERPKGSFSTLEIQRTEQGDSAMYLCASSLLGTVHTGELFFGEGSRLTVL.

The V gene is TRBV2, the J gene TRBJ2-7; 7 bases are a match to TRBD2. J gave up 7 bases and V 4 bases, and 16 bases lay outside the gene matches. The CDR3 loop spans 16 amino acids. Germline values: CDR1 SNHLY, CDR2 FYNNEI. CDR3 sequence (DNA): TGTGCCAGCAGTGGTGGGGTGAGGGCGGGAGCTGGGGAGCAGTACTTC. The encoded protein is CASSGGVRAGAGEQYF.

The chain is built from TRBV2 and TRBJ2-1; 11 bases are shared with TRBD2. Germline V gives CDR1 SNHLY, CDR2 FYNNEI. This CDR3 is 16 amino acids long. The junction had 3 bases not matched to a gene; V was cut back by 3 bases and J by 2 bases. CDR3 bases: TGTGCCAGCAGTGATCAGACTAGCGGGACCTACAATGAGCAGTTCTTC. Translation: CASSDQTSGTYNEQFF.

The CDR3 sequence: CASSVGLMDTGELFF. The CDR3 nucleotides read TGTGCCAGCAGCGTGGGCTTGATGGACACCGGGGAGCTGTTTTTT. J is TRBJ2-2 and V is TRBV13; no firm D call. CDR1 is PRHDT, CDR2 FYEKMQ, per germline (reference sequence). The CDR3 contains 15 residues. V was pared by 5 bases and J by 3 bases, with 13 bases between.

This clone was counted only a few times. The chain carries TRBV4-1 and TRBJ1-6; possible D gene TRBD1, 5 bases. Germline-derived CDR1 and CDR2 are MGHRA and YSYEKL. The CDR3 contains 15 residues. V gave up 0 bases and J gave up 7 bases, with 10 bases separating them. The CDR3 coding sequence is TGCGCCAGCAGCCAAGAGGCAGGGATCAATTCACCCCTCCACTTT. The encoded protein is CASSQEAGINSPLHF.